A single TCR beta chain is shown here with its context. The source of the sample is a study of cytomegalovirus exposure and HLA in healthy donors. The CDR3 sequence is 15 residues long. V was clipped by 3 bases and J by 4 bases; unmatched bases: 7. Germline V gene data show CDR1 as SGHDT and CDR2 as YYEEEE. PCR was performed using 60 Vbeta and 13 Jbeta primers. The repertoire was sequenced with immunoSEQ multiplex PCR; TCRdb's copy has only in-frame clones and lacks some. The sample yields 100,000 to 150,000 clones, just under 75% seen once. V is TRBV5-6 and J is TRBJ2-3; 8 nucleotides match TRBD2. The sequence came from a man aged 55 to 69 in good health and CMV-seropositive. The material sequenced was PBMCs. The CDR3 coding sequence is TGTGCCAGCAGCTCCCGGGGGGGCCTGGCAGATACGCAGTATTTT. Encoded protein: CASSSRGGLADTQYF.